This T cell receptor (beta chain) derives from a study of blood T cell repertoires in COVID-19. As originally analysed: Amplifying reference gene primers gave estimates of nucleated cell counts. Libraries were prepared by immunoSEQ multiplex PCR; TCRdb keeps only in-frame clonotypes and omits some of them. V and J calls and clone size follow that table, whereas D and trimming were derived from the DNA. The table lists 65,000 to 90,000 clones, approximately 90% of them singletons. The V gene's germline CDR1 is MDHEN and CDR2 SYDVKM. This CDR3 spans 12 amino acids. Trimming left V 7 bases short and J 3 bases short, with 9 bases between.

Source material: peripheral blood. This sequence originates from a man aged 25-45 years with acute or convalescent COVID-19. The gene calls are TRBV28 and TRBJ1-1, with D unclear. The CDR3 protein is CASTRVYTEAFF. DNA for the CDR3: TGTGCCAGCACCCGGGTGTACACTGAAGCTTTCTTT.